Here is one TCR beta chain with its context. The antigen it binds to is not known. Library generation was performed with bulk RNA-seq. The TruSeq Stranded RNA sample prep kit was used to generate libraries of poly-A-enriched mRNA from an input of approximately 0.94 ug total RNA. Every sample was sequenced in triplicate, with paired-end sequencing run on a HiSeq 2500. A read length of 125 nucleotides per mate was used for RNA-seq. The original pipeline was this. Reads were trimmed and aligned to hg38 using STAR v2.7, and quality control was performed with FASTQC, RSeQC and multiqc. Salmon 0.14.1 was used to quantify gene expression levels as transcripts per million (TPM). Principal component analysis suggested that transcriptomic profiles were not driven by trial, library batch, sequencing batch, treatment regimen or sex. TCRdb reprocessed the reads and lists each CDR3 protein sequence as a single entry, with no DNA. The authors' filters were not applied to this entry. The sample has some 400 distinct CDR3 sequences on record, around 98% of them singletons. The ten biggest clones cover about 8.3% of the sample.

Taken from the germline V gene (reference sequence), the CDR1 and CDR2 loops are MNHNY and SVGAGI. The CDR3 holds 15 amino acids from the cysteine to the phenylalanine. Only the protein sequence is given. These data belong to a study of alternative splicing in chronic myeloid leukemia remission (TCRdb year 2020). About the full investigation: RNA sequencing was used to profile peripheral blood taken from chronic-phase CML patients both at diagnosis and at remission, and those profiles were then compared against healthy donors. Trizol was used to extract total RNA from peripheral blood mononuclear cells of the diagnosis, remission and control samples. In terms of female/male counts, the diagnosis samples were 11/5, the remission samples were 8/3 and the controls were 2/4. The median age was around 52 years at diagnosis and under 60 at remission, while healthy controls had a median age of 37.

Five or six healthy donors provided peripheral blood as normal controls. Points the paper makes about the study in general: Blood cell composition differed strongly by timepoint, shifting from myeloid progenitor enrichment at diagnosis to mature lymphoid enrichment at remission. At remission, blood cell composition was reshaped to resemble that of the lymphoid cell-enriched normal controls.

The rearranged segments are TRBV6-6 and TRBJ2-2; the D call of TRBD2 rests on TCRdb alone, since no DNA is present to check it. This sequence originates from a person aged 25-55 years in good health. Material for sequencing was PBMCs. The CDR3 reads as follows: CASSYTREHTGELFF.